Included here is one T cell receptor (beta chain) sequence, with context. The antigen remains undetermined. The CDR3 spans 14 residues. V dropped 7 bases and J dropped 4 bases, with 11 bases sitting between them. The V gene's germline CDR1 is SNHLY and CDR2 FYNNEI. Data came from immunoSEQ multiplex PCR; TCRdb stores just in-frame clones and leaves some out. The sample carries more than 45,000 clones, about three quarters recorded once. The data belong to a study of memory CD4+ T cells and cytomegalovirus serostatus. Study-wide points: CMV serostatus prediction reached median AUC around 0.94, or 0.89 with US-trained model. CD4+ memory repertoires contained about 40% of the roughly 150 reported CMV TCRbeta sequences. The CMV-associated TCR signature appears largely within the CD4+ memory repertoire.

The sort gate was single viable CD3+CD4+CD8-CD45RO+ cells for memory CD4+ T cells. Serum IgG to CMV pp150, pp28, p38 and p52 defined serostatus. This receptor was taken from an adult in good health and CMV-seronegative. J is TRBJ2-6 and V is TRBV2; D perhaps matches TRBD1 (6 bases). The specimen was memory CD4+ T cells from blood. The DNA of the CDR3 is TGTGCCAGCACGGGGACACCAGGGGCCAACGTCCTGACTTTC. Translation gives CASTGTPGANVLTF.